This T cell receptor beta chain was captured in a study of human T cells and chemical hapten exposure. Points from the study as a whole: There were significantly more large CDR3 similarity clusters among expanded TCRs than among controls. Following DPC sensitization, TCRs present above 1 in 1000 frequency showed no change.

Trimming removed 3 bases at V and 3 bases at J, with 7 bases between. Germline loops: CDR1 SGHAT, CDR2 FQDESV (reference sequence). The CDR3 runs to 13 residues. Time point reported: patch test 3, about 24 weeks after DPC sensitization. The treatment was: therapeutic diphenylcyclopropenone sensitization with weekly scalp DPC. This clonotype has at least ten counts. As yet, its antigen is unknown. The library tagged each cDNA molecule with unique molecular identifiers. TCRdb reprocessed the RACE reads via MiXCR and lists one record per CDR3 protein. The sample contains about 82,000 distinct CDR3 sequences, more than 10% of which appear only once.

Sequencing used whole blood, obtained in connection with sensitization to the hapten diphenylcyclopropenone (DPC). The TCR was taken from a woman between 45 and 65 years old with alopecia areata. Some clones in this sample may be carry-over from other donors' samples. The chain links TRBV11-1 to TRBJ2-3; no definite D call. CDR3 coding DNA: TGTGCCAGCAGCTTTTACGTGACAGATACGCAGTATTTT. This sequence encodes CASSFYVTDTQYF.